These 4 T cell receptor beta chains were all obtained from the same sample, sequenced in a study of Graves' ophthalmopathy and Graves' hyperthyroidism. Beta-chain TCR CDR3 regions were amplified from RNA transcripts. The authors performed first-round RT-PCR with HTBI primers and then a second-round multiplex PCR. TCRdb processed the multiplex PCR reads anew with MiXCR; each CDR3 protein has one entry. Of about half a million distinct CDR3 sequences in the sample, under 15% were seen once. Sequenced input: blood. These receptors were collected from a woman aged 25 to 39 with Graves' ophthalmopathy.

This clonotype occurred many times. In DNA form, the CDR3 reads TGTGCCAGCAGCTCCCCCTGGGGGGAGACCCAGTACTTC. Its translation: CASSSPWGETQYF. The rearrangement uses TRBV6-1 and TRBJ2-5; either TRBD1 or TRBD2 may supply D (5 bases each). Trimming took off 6 bases at V and 5 bases at J, with 13 bases between the two ends. Germline loops: CDR1 MNHNS, CDR2 SASEGT. This CDR3 contains 13 residues.

This clonotype was counted ten times or more. The CDR3 does not end in the conserved phenylalanine or tryptophan, so this is likely a read error. The genes are TRBV25-1 and TRBJ1-1; tentatively, D is TRBD1 (6 bases). The CDR3 loop spans 17 amino acids. From germline, CDR1 is MGHDK and CDR2 SYGVNS. V gave up 1 base and J gave up 5 bases, with 20 bases separating them. This CDR3 reads CASSELGGAEGRTEAFL. DNA for the CDR3: TGTGCCAGCAGTGAATTGGGGGGGGCTGAGGGAAGGACTGAAGCTTTCCTT.

This clonotype occurred many times. This chain links TRBV6-2 or TRBV6-3 with TRBJ2-7, with TRBD2 matching over 7 bases. This CDR3 has 14 residues. V shed 2 bases and J 6 bases; nucleotides not matched to a gene: 7. Germline values: CDR1 MNHEY, CDR2 SVGEGT. The CDR3 loop is CASSYLLTSSEQYF. Here the CDR3 DNA reads TGTGCCAGCAGTTACCTATTGACTAGCTCCGAGCAGTACTTC.

This clonotype showed up many times. The chain combines TRBV30 with TRBJ2-7; D is unclear. The CDR3 is made up of 11 amino acids. Trimming took off 3 bases at V and 6 bases at J, with 9 bases between the two ends. Germline CDR1 reads GTSNPN; CDR2 reads SVGIG (reference sequence). DNA for the CDR3: TGTGCCTGGAGCCTCCTCCTCGAGCAGTACTTC. Protein product: CAWSLLLEQYF.